This TCR beta chain was sequenced in a study of blood T cell repertoires in COVID-19 (dated by TCRdb to the early 2020s). A note on the overall study: Collaborator samples came from the United States, Italy and Spain and covered acute and convalescent phases of COVID-19. HLA class I and class II types, where available, came from metadata supplied by the sample provider rather than from assay-based typing. Samples came from the ongoing ImmuneRACE study (first 160 participants) plus 1,254 subjects from 6 global collaborators. The prospective study material was composed of cDNA or gDNA derived from T cells, B-cell-depleted T cells, or PBMCs. The repertoires were made available in a free public database intended to serve as a resource for research on the immune response to SARS-CoV-2. Nearly every sample came with metadata listing a de-identified subject ID, COVID-19 status, age in years and sex. The dataset comprised deeply sampled blood TCRbeta repertoires from subjects exposed to, actively infected with, or recovered from COVID-19.

Study-level results and caveats: The amount of clinical and demographic metadata varied by source and participant and was provided uncurated.

Another Seattle source contributed samples from volunteer blood donors who had recovered from COVID-19. Whole blood was collected in K2EDTA tubes by collaborating institutions according to the institutions' own protocols. For TCRbeta analysis, collaborators shipped samples as frozen whole blood, isolated PBMCs, or DNA extracted from either of those sample types. This clone has only one observation. Its recognized antigen is unknown. The record has no base qualities; no much larger clone is one base away. TCRbeta CDR3 regions were amplified from genomic DNA using the immunoSEQ Assay, a bias-controlled multiplex PCR. The authors' pipeline ran thus. Within the assay, amplification of reference gene primers was used to estimate how many nucleated cells each sample contained. Sequence reads were collapsed and filtered to measure the absolute abundance of every unique TCRbeta CDR3 rearrangement. For each sample, productive Simpson clonality was calculated as the square root of Simpson's diversity index over productive rearrangements. TCRdb holds this immuneACCESS table with in-frame rearrangements only. Some clones are missing; in checked studies, unresolved V genes explain under half, and the rest has no known cause. V, J and clone size reflect that table, while D and trimming were determined from the DNA. Here the sample has approximately 350,000 clones; roughly 89% occur a single time. Clones ranked in the top ten supply less than 3.5% of the sample.

Germline trimming: 0 bases from V, 4 bases from J; junction bases outside gene matches: 3. The CDR3 spans 15 residues, from the cysteine through the phenylalanine. Only the CDR3 part of the read is kept: 45 bases, read in frame from the first base. CDR1 and CDR2 are read off the germline V gene (reference sequence) as LNHNV and YYDKDF. The source is a woman aged 18 to 35 who had recovered from COVID-19. Sequencing used peripheral blood. The chain joins TRBV15 to TRBJ1-2; 9 middle bases align to TRBD1. The bases read TGTGCCACCAGCAGAGAGGGACAGGGAGTCTATGGCTACACCTTC. It translates to CATSREGQGVYGYTF. Extended through the reference TRBV15 and TRBJ1-2 proteins, this CDR3 yields the full variable domain: DAMVIQNPRYQVTQFGKPVTLSCSQTLNHNVMYWYQQKSSQAPKLLFHYYDKDFNNEADTPDNFQSRRPNTSFCFLDIRSPGLGDTAMYLCATSREGQGVYGYTFGSGTRLTVV.